The source of this TCR beta chain is a study of monozygotic twins with inflammatory bowel disease (dated by TCRdb to between 2018 and 2021). Study-level background: In total, 28 monozygotic twin pairs made up the full study: 19 Danish pairs, all IBD-discordant, plus nine German pairs, of which four were IBD-concordant and five were IBD-discordant. Each individual had, on average, about 151 000 unique TCRalpha sequences and 181 000 unique TCRbeta sequences available for analysis. The search for disease-associated traits relied mainly on comparing, within discordant pairs, IBD patients with their genetically identical healthy co-twins. Beyond this particular receptor, the publication reports: The analysis was unable to tell apart different T cell subtypes. The results gave no support for a single strong signal or clonotype linked to IBD. Differing immunosuppressive treatments among patients may have added background noise and inter-individual variability to the repertoires. No difference in repertoire similarity was observed between concordant and discordant twins, possibly owing to limited statistical power. Fewer clonotypes were shared with other individuals by IBD patients than by healthy twins, most markedly in patients showing signs of disease activity. IBD patients had lower TCRbeta repertoire diversity, measured by the inverse Simpson index, than their healthy co-twins.

To note about this clonotype: The antigen it recognizes is unknown.

From each donor, a roughly 2.3 ml peripheral blood sample was collected into PAXgene tubes and stored at -80 degrees C. Without any T cell sorting, total RNA was extracted from whole blood using the PAXgene blood miRNA kit on an automated QIAcube. Deep TCRalpha and TCRbeta repertoire profiling with unique molecular barcoding was performed on peripheral blood of monozygotic twin pairs concordant or discordant for inflammatory bowel disease. Smoking habits were recorded for all twin pairs, and each individual was classified as a current, former or never smoker. The CDR3, cysteine through phenylalanine, is 18 amino acids long. DNA is not recorded here. Libraries were made using 5' RACE. For each TCR library, about 4,000 ng of total RNA was used. cDNA was synthesized with SMARTScribe reverse transcriptase in eight separate reactions per sample. During cDNA synthesis, unique molecular identifiers containing a 6-nucleotide sample barcode were introduced by template switching. Two nested PCRs of roughly 15 and 9 cycles amplified the TCRalpha and TCRbeta cDNA, and bead purification followed each PCR. Before amplification, the cDNA was both treated with uracil DNA-glycosylase and purified with the QIAquick PCR purification kit. In the second PCR, Illumina TruSeq-compatible adapters and sample-specific barcodes were added. TapeStation and Qubit were used to check library quality and concentration, and 5 to 6.5 ng of each library went into the pool. Sequencing of pooled libraries was carried out on an Illumina HiSeq2500 single-index Rapid Run using 2 x 100 bp reads and custom sequencing primers. Per the authors' processing: MiGEC version 1.2.6 was used for UMI-based consensus assembly, which corrected PCR and sequencing errors. MiXCR version 2.1.1 was used for V(D)J alignment, clonotype assembly and CDR3 extraction. To normalise gene usage, clonotype sharing and MAIT/NKT TCR abundance, the analysis used the top 1000, 10 000 and 20 000 clonotypes per sample. After downsampling to 27 000 UMIs, diversity was calculated as the inverse Simpson index using the vegan R package. Paired Mann-Whitney U tests on discordant twin pairs were used, with Benjamini-Hochberg multiple-testing correction. Reprocessed by TCRdb, the reads give a single entry per CDR3 protein sequence, without DNA. The V and J calls reflect TCRdb's pipeline rather than the authors' work. The sample's clone listing holds about 380,000 distinct CDR3 sequences. The ten most abundant clones make up about 2.5% of the sample.

Input material: blood. The clonotype comes from a human donor with ulcerative colitis or Crohn's disease, or a healthy co-twin of an affected twin (not recorded which). The rearrangement combines TRBV12-3 or TRBV12-4 with TRBJ2-1; as DNA is missing, the TRBD2 call by TCRdb cannot be tested. The CDR3 protein is CASSRLAGGPGSYNEQFF.